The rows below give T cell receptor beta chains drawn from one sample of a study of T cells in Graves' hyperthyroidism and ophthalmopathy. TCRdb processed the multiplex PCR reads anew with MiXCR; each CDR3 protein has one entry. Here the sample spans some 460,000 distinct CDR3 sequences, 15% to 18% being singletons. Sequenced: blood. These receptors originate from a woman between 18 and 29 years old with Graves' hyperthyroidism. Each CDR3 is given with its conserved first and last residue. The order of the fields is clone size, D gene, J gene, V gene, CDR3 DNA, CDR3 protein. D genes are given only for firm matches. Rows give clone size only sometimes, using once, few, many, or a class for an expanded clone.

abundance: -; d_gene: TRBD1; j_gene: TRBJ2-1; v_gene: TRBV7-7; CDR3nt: TGTGCTATTTGGGACAGGCTTTACAATGAGCAGTTCTTC; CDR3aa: CAIWDRLYNEQFF
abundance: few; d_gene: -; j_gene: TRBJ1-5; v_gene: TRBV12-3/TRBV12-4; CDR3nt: TGTGCCAGCAGTCGCACCCTATATCAGCCCCAGCATTTT; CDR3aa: CASSRTLYQPQHF
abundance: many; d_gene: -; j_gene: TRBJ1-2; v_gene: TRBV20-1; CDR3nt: TGCAGTGCTAGAGAATCGTTTGGGGATCCCAACTATGGCTACACCTTC; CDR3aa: CSARESFGDPNYGYTF
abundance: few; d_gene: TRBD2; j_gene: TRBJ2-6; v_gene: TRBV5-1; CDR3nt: TGCGCCAGCAGTCCTAATCCCAGCGGGAGGGGCTCTGGGGCCAACGTCCTGACTTTC; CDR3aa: CASSPNPSGRGSGANVLTF
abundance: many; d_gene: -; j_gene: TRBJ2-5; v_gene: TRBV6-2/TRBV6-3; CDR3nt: TGTGCCAGCAGGCGGGACTCCCGGACTAAGGCAGAGACCCAGTACTTC; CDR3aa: CASRRDSRTKAETQYF
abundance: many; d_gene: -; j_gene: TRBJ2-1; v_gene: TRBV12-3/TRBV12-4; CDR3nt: TGTGCCAGCAGTTTTGGGGGGTCAAACAATGAGCAGTTCTTC; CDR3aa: CASSFGGSNNEQFF
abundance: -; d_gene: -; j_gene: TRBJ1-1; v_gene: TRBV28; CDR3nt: TGTGCCAGCGTAGTTAGGACCTGGGGAACTGAAGCTTTCTTT; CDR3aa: CASVVRTWGTEAFF
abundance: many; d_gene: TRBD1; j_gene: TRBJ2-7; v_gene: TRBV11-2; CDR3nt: TGTGCCAGCAGCTCCTTAAAGGGGGCGAGCGAGCAGTACTTC; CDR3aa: CASSSLKGASEQYF
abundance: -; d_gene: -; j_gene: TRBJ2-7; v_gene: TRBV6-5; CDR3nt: TGTGCCAGCAGTTACTCATCCGGGACCCCGATAGGTAGCGAGCAGTACTTC; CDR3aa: CASSYSSGTPIGSEQYF
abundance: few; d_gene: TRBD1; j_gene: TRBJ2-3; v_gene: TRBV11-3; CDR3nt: TGTGCCAGCAGCGTGGGACAGGGGGCGGCAGATACGCAGTATTTT; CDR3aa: CASSVGQGAADTQYF
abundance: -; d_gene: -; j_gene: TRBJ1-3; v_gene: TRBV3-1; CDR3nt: TGTGCCAGCAGGGTCAGCAACTCTGGAAACACCATATATTTT; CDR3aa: CASRVSNSGNTIYF
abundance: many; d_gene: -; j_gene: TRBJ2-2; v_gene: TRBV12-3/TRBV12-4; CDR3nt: TGTGCCAGCAGTTTAATCTTGGCTAGTCGTGCGGGCACCGGGGAGCTGTTTTTT; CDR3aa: CASSLILASRAGTGELFF
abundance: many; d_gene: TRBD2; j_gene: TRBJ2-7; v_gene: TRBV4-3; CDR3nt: TGCGCCAGCAGCCAGCTAGCGGGTTGGGAGCAGTACTTC; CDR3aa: CASSQLAGWEQYF
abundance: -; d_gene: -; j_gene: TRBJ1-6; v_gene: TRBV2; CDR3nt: TGTGCCAGCAGTGAGTGGGGCCACTCCTATAATTCACCCCTCCACTTT; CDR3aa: CASSEWGHSYNSPLHF
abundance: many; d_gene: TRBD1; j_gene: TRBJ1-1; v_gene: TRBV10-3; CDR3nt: TGTGCCATCAGGGACAGGGGCATGAACACTGAAGCTTTCTTT; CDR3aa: CAIRDRGMNTEAFF
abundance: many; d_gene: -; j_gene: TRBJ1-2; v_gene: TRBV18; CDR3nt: TGTGCCAGCTCGGAAACGGCAGCCACCAAAGGGGGCTACACCTTC; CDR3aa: CASSETAATKGGYTF
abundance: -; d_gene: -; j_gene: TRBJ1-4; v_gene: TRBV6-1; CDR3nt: TGTGCCAGCAGTGAACGGCGGCCGAGGGCTCGACTGTTTTTT; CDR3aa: CASSERRPRARLFF
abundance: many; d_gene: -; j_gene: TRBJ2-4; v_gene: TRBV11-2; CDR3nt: TGTGCCAGCAGCCTAGGGGGAGGGTCTGGGATCTTAGCCAAAAACATTCAGTACTTC; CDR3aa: CASSLGGGSGILAKNIQYF
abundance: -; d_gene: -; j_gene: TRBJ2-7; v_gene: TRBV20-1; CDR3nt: TGCAGTGCTAGAGATGAGGCCGGATCCTACGAGCAGTACTTC; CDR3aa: CSARDEAGSYEQYF
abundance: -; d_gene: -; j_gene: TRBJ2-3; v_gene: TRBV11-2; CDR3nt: TGTGCCAGCAGCAGACCCCCCATAGATACGCAGTATTTT; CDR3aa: CASSRPPIDTQYF
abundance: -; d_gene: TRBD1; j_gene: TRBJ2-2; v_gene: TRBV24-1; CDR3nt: TGTGCCACCAGTGCCAGGACAGGGGGAGCCGGGGAGCTGTTTTTT; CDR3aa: CATSARTGGAGELFF
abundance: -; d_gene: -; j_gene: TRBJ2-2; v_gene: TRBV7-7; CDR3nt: TGTGCTAGCAGCCCGTTTGGGGGACTGAGCACCGGGGAGCTGTTTTTT; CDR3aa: CASSPFGGLSTGELFF
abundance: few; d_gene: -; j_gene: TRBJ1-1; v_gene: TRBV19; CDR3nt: TGTGCCAGTAGCTCCCCCAGCAGGGGAGGTAACACTGAAGCTTTCTTT; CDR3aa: CASSSPSRGGNTEAFF